In this sample, the clone carrying this T cell receptor (beta chain) turned up many times. The antigen is undetermined. MiXCR, run by TCRdb on the multiplex PCR reads, gives a single entry per CDR3 protein. The data contain 25,000 or so distinct CDR3 sequences, approximately 75% of them singletons. Trimming pared 1 base from V and 9 bases from J, leaving 16 bases between. The CDR3 runs 16 residues. Germline loops: CDR1 LNHDA, CDR2 SQIVND (reference sequence). These data belong to a study of breast tumors, draining lymph nodes, adjacent tissues. General study points: Tumor repertoires ranked between lymph nodes and nontumor tissue in diversity, with V and J gene preferences. Tumor T cell lymph node origin was a supported hypothesis, not proven. Tumor and nontumor repertoires were significantly more similar in luminal-like than in basal-like breast cancer.

The material sequenced was tumor-adjacent breast tissue. The rearrangement uses TRBV19 and TRBJ1-6; no reliable D call. The sequence derives from a female donor with breast cancer. Some clones in this sample may be carry-over from other donors' samples. The CDR3 region has the DNA TGTGCCAGTAGTATAGGGTGGGTACAAGAAGGTTCACCCCTCCACTTT. This translates into CASSIGWVQEGSPLHF.